This passage covers 11 T cell receptor beta chains from one sample sequenced in a study of shared clonotypes between healthy human individuals. Profiled with immunoSEQ multiplex PCR; TCRdb holds only in-frame clones, not every one. The sample consists of roughly 640,000 clones, about 74% of them appearing once. Sequenced input: memory CD4+ T cells sorted from blood. As to subset: CD45RA-negative fraction. Source of these receptors: a woman younger than 45 in good health.

This clone was observed a handful of times. The chain recombines TRBV27 with TRBJ2-7, with 8 bases matching TRBD1. Germline V gene data show CDR1 as MNHEY and CDR2 as SMNVEV (reference sequence). The CDR3 has 15 residues. Trimming took 5 bases from V and 2 from J; bases not matched to a gene: 8. CDR3 amino acids: CASSPDRGWAYEQYF. Written as DNA, the CDR3 is TGTGCCAGCAGTCCCGACAGGGGATGGGCCTACGAGCAGTACTTC.

This rearrangement joins TRBV27 to TRBJ2-7, with 12 bases fitting TRBD1. Per germline, CDR1 MNHEY and CDR2 SMNVEV (reference sequence). The CDR3 length is 16 residues. V lost 4 bases, J lost 4 bases, and 8 bases stayed unmatched. The CDR3 is CASSSRGQGAGYEQYF. The CDR3 nucleotides read TGTGCCAGCAGTTCCCGGGGACAGGGGGCTGGATACGAGCAGTACTTC.

This clone has only a few counts. The chain couples TRBV4-2 to TRBJ1-2, with no clear D. Trimming shortened V by 2 bases and J by 6 bases, and 19 bases separated the two germline ends. Germline CDR1 LGHNA, CDR2 YNFKEQ. This CDR3 is built from 16 residues. CDR3 sequence: CASSQYNGRVSDGYTF. The CDR3 coding sequence is TGTGCCAGCAGCCAATATAATGGTAGGGTCTCCGATGGCTACACCTTC.

The chain recombines TRBV6-5 with TRBJ2-7, with D possibly being TRBD1 or TRBD2 (5 bases each). Trimming removed 4 bases at V and 7 bases at J, with 14 bases between. The CDR3 extends over 13 amino acids. Germline CDR1 and CDR2: MNHEY and SVGAGI. This CDR3 reads CASSWDPSVEQYF. CDR3 DNA sequence: TGTGCCAGCAGTTGGGACCCATCGGTAGAGCAGTACTTC.

Regarding this clone: A much larger clone differs by one base, so this may be a read error. The CDR3 does not close with the conserved phenylalanine or tryptophan, likely indicating a read error. No DNA is shown, since the ends of the CDR3 on it are uncertain; the CDR3 is the one TCRdb lists. The J gene is TRBJ1-1, the V gene TRBV2; the table's D call, TRBD1, was not checked against the DNA. The germline V gene encodes CDR1 SNHLY and CDR2 FYNNEI. The CDR3 has 12 amino acids, counting both end residues. The CDR3 reads CASTPEKGLYIL.

The chain has TRBV28 and TRBJ2-1; 9 bases are shared with TRBD2. The CDR3 has 14 amino acids. The V and J ends lost 6 bases and 9 bases, in that order; junction bases with no gene match: 9. In germline, CDR1 is MDHEN, CDR2 SYDVKM. CDR3 DNA: TGTGCCAGCAGAGGGGCGGGAGGGCCATTTGAGCAGTTCTTC. Its translation is CASRGAGGPFEQFF.

This chain joins TRBV2 and TRBJ2-1, with 12 bases lining up with TRBD2. This CDR3 is built from 15 residues. The V and J ends lost 5 bases and 8 bases, in that order; junction bases with no gene match: 7. Germline CDR1 and CDR2: SNHLY and FYNNEI. CDR3 bases: TGTGCCAGCAGTCAACGACTAGCGGGAGTGCATGAGCAGTTCTTC. It is translated as CASSQRLAGVHEQFF.

The V call is TRBV28, the J call TRBJ1-2; tentatively, D is TRBD1 (5 bases). The germline gives CDR1 MDHEN, CDR2 SYDVKM. CDR3 size: 15 residues. Trimming stripped 1 base from V and 4 bases from J, with 13 bases between. The CDR3 sequence: CASSLSMGEGYGYTF. CDR3 in DNA: TGTGCCAGCAGTTTATCCATGGGGGAGGGCTATGGCTACACCTTC.

This sequence joins TRBV7-6 and TRBJ1-1; the D is unclear. The V end was cut by 1 base, the J end by 1 base, with 4 bases between. The CDR3 extends over 13 amino acids. Germline CDR1 SGHVS, CDR2 FNYEAQ. The CDR3 spells CASSLGRNTEAFF. The CDR3 nucleotides are TGTGCCAGCAGCTTAGGACGGAACACTGAAGCTTTCTTT. The full variable domain, its missing parts supplied by reference TRBV7-6 and TRBJ1-1, is GAGVSQSPRYKVTKRGQDVALRCDPISGHVSLYWYRQALGQGPEFLTYFNYEAQQDKSGLPNDRFSAERPEGSISTLTIQRTEQRDSAMYRCASSLGRNTEAFFGQGTRLTVV.

The genes are TRBV4-1 and TRBJ1-1; possibly TRBD1 for D (5 bases). The CDR3 runs to 17 residues. Trimming took 2 bases from V and 1 from J, leaving 17 bases between them. CDR1 is MGHRA, CDR2 YSYEKL, per germline. In DNA, the CDR3 is TGCGCCAGCAGCCAATCGGGGACGCGGGTTAAGAACACTGAAGCTTTCTTT. Translating it yields CASSQSGTRVKNTEAFF.

V is TRBV6-1 and J is TRBJ2-1, with a weak D call TRBD2 (5 bases). In germline, CDR1 is MNHNS, CDR2 SASEGT. CDR3 length equals 15 residues. Trimming took 7 bases from V and 1 from J, leaving 14 bases between them. This CDR3 reads CASKESLASYNEQFF. CDR3 sequence (DNA): TGTGCCAGCAAGGAGAGTCTAGCATCCTACAATGAGCAGTTCTTC.